This T cell receptor (beta chain) was obtained from a study of cytomegalovirus exposure and HLA in healthy donors (TCRdb year 2017). General notes on the study: A later analysis indicated that the roughly 130 validation repertoires were generated on the platform also employed for the approximately 690 repertoires of the first cohort. The study was designed to test whether signatures of past pathogen exposure could be identified by cataloging public T cell receptors. In addition to the first cohort of roughly 670 subjects, a separate validation cohort of 130 or so different subjects was used. To predict cytomegalovirus infection status, the study combined high-throughput TCR immunosequencing, statistical association of individual TCRs with disease status, and machine learning.

The research as a whole found: It was suggested by the authors that the approach could potentially be generalized to other disease states and immunological phenotypes. Across donors, most TCR sequences were observed very rarely, whereas some public TCRs were present in many individuals. A later analysis found that TCRs clustered in the first cohort also tended to co-occur in the 120 validation repertoires, with about 94% of cluster scores above 0. In vitro tests confirmed that a few of the cytomegalovirus-associated TCR beta chains recognize cytomegalovirus antigens. In the study, some 160 TCR beta chains were listed as associated with cytomegalovirus. The classifier was reported to diagnose cytomegalovirus status with high specificity and sensitivity in both the original and validation cohorts. The validation cohort had no HLA typing available for a later analysis, so co-occurrence within that cohort was assessed over all 120 or so repertoires.

The donors belonged to the validation cohort of about 120 subjects, which was separate from the approximately 610-subject first cohort. A remark on this clone: Which antigen it targets is not known. No much larger clone exists at a distance of one base, and base qualities are not known.

Libraries were built with the immunoSEQ multiplex PCR assay. Processing in the source paper ran as follows. To diagnose cytomegalovirus status from the catalog of TCR beta chain sequences, a statistical classification framework was built. The immuneACCESS repertoire file appears here via TCRdb, limited to in-frame rearrangements. These files lack a portion of the clones; in checked studies, under half of the deficit traces to unresolved V genes, and the cause of the others is not known. The V and J calls and clone size are taken from that table; D and trimming were inferred from the DNA. The sample table contains about 130,000 clones; only one count was recorded for about 91% of them. 1% to 1.4% of the sample goes to the ten largest clones. V loses 1 base, J loses 2 bases, and the germline ends lie 17 bases apart. CDR1 and CDR2, looked up from the germline V gene, are LGHNA and YNFKEQ. The CDR3, cysteine through phenylalanine, is 17 amino acids long. The retained sequence is limited to the CDR3, 51 bases, with the frame set at the first base.

Material: PBMCs. The rearrangement joined TRBV4-2 to TRBJ2-5; the D gene is possibly TRBD2, with 7 bases matching. This receptor was taken from a woman aged 18-35 years in good health and CMV-seronegative. The CDR3 corresponds to CASSQASGGTTQETQYF. The DNA is TGTGCCAGCAGCCAAGCGTCCGGGGGGACAACGCAAGAGACCCAGTACTTC.